This T cell receptor beta chain was captured by sequencing in a study of tumor-infiltrating lymphocytes in localized non-small cell lung cancer. Study summary: Tumor tissue and non-adjacent uninvolved lung came from each patient. Overall study findings and caveats: Different pieces of the same tissue were used for each assay. Immunotypes IM1 and IM2 had similar TCR-derived T-cell fractions.

For this clone: The antigen is not known.

V lost 0 bases, J lost 7 bases, and 10 bases stayed unmatched. The CDR3 spans 16 residues. The V gene's germline CDR1 is LGHNA and CDR2 YNFKEQ. The assay was immunoSEQ multiplex PCR, and TCRdb's table has in-frame clones only and misses some. The table lists 15,000 to 20,000 clones, 65% to 85% of them singletons. The receptor was isolated from a human donor with non-small cell lung cancer. Specimen: lung tumor tissue. J is TRBJ2-5 and V is TRBV4-2, with TRBD2 matching over 8 bases. Here the CDR3 reads CASSQDCGGPLGTQYF. DNA of the CDR3: TGTGCCAGCAGCCAAGATTGCGGGGGGCCCTTGGGGACCCAGTACTTC.